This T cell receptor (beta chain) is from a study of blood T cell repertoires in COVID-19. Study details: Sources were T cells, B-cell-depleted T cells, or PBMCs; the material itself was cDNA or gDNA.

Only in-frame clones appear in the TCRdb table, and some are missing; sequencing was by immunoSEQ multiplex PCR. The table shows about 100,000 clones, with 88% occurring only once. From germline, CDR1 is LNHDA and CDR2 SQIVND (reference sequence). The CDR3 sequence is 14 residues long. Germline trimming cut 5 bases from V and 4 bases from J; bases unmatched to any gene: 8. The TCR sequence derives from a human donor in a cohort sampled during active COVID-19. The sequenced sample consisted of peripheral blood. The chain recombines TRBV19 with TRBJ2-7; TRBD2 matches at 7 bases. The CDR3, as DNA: TGTGCCAGTAGTTCCGGGCTAGCGGCGTACGAGCAGTACTTC. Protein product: CASSSGLAAYEQYF.